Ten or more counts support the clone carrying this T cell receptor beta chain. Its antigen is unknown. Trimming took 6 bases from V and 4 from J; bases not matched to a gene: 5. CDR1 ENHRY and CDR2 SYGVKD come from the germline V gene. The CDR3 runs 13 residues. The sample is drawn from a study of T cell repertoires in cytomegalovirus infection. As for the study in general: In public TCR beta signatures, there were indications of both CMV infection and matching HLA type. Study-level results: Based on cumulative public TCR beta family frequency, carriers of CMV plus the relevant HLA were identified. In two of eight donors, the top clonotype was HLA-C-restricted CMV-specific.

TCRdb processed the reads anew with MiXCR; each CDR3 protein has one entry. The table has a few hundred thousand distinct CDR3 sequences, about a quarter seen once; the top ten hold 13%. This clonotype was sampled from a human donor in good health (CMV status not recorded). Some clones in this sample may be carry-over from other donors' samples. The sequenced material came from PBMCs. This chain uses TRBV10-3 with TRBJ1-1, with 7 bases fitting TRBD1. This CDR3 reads CAISYGQVTEAFF. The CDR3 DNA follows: TGTGCCATCAGCTACGGACAGGTCACTGAAGCTTTCTTT.